Below, 11 T cell receptor beta chains from the same sample are listed, as sequenced in a study of vaccination and CD4 T cells after COVID-19. This sample's treatment: roughly ten-day PBMC culture with coronavirus spike peptide pools or control peptides (ViraFEST assay). Antigens of these TCRs are unknown. CD4+ T cells that had been cultured provided DNA sequenced with the Oncomine TCR Beta short-read assay. MiXCR, applied by TCRdb to the PCR reads, yields one record per CDR3 protein. The table lists about 18,000 distinct CDR3 sequences, approximately 78% of them singletons. Sample: CD4+ T cells from blood, cultured in vitro, taken after SARS-CoV-2 vaccination. These receptors all stem from a human donor who received a COVID-19 vaccine.

This chain connects TRBV5-4 to TRBJ1-2; D is unresolved. Between the trimmed V and J ends, which lost 4 bases and 5 bases, there was a span of 12 bases. Germline-derived CDR1 and CDR2 are SGHNT and YYREEE (reference sequence). The CDR3 length is 13 residues. CDR3 loop: CASSTPQVYGYTF. CDR3 DNA: TGTGCCAGCAGCACCCCGCAAGTGTATGGCTACACCTTC.

The chain links TRBV12-2 to TRBJ2-5. TRBV12-2 is a known pseudogene. This CDR3 region has 14 residues. The CDR3: CASRLLLGSETQYF. The CDR3 nucleotides are TGTGCAAGTCGCTTGCTCCTAGGGTCGGAGACCCAGTACTTC.

The gene calls are TRBV21-1 and TRBJ1-2; TRBD1, the table's D call, was not compared with the DNA. TRBV21-1 is marked as a pseudogene. There are 15 residues in the CDR3. CDR3 protein: CASSEPWGADYGYTF. CDR3 bases: TGTGCCAGCAGCGAACCCTGGGGCGCAGACTATGGCTACACCTTC.

This chain uses TRBV30 with TRBJ1-5; a weak D match, TRBD1 (6 bases). The V gene lost 2 bases and the J gene lost 5 bases, with 7 bases spanning the gap. In germline, CDR1 is GTSNPN, CDR2 SVGIG (reference sequence). There are 12 residues in the CDR3. As DNA, the CDR3 is TGTGCCTGGAGTCAGGGGTATCAGCCCCAGCATTTT. This sequence encodes CAWSQGYQPQHF.

This clonotype was observed a handful of times. The V gene is TRBV27, the J gene TRBJ1-2; a possible D gene is TRBD1 (6 bases). Germline V CDR1 and CDR2: MNHEY, SMNVEV (reference sequence). The germline V and J ends were trimmed by 3 bases and 7 bases, with 15 bases remaining between them. The CDR3 spans 14 residues. The CDR3 loop is CASSFQVGGLGYTF. DNA of the CDR3: TGTGCCAGCAGTTTTCAGGTCGGGGGGCTTGGCTACACCTTC.

The rearrangement uses TRBV20-1 and TRBJ2-5; D is unclear. The length of the CDR3 is 13 residues. CDR1 and CDR2 from the germline V gene are DFQATT and SNEGSKA (reference sequence). With 0 bases removed from V and 5 bases from J, the gap between germline ends came to 10 bases. CDR3 residues: CSARDQSRETQYF. CDR3 coding DNA: TGCAGTGCTAGAGATCAGTCACGGGAGACCCAGTACTTC.

The chain uses TRBV5-4 and TRBJ2-3, with 9 bases fitting TRBD2. CDR3 length: 18 residues. Germline-derived CDR1 and CDR2 are SGHNT and YYREEE (reference sequence). Losses at the gene ends were 4 bases for V and 0 bases for J; bases not matched to a gene: 12. In DNA, the CDR3 is TGTGCCAGCAGCCTGAGCGTAGCGGGGGTCACTAGCACAGATACGCAGTATTTT. Protein: CASSLSVAGVTSTDTQYF.

In its sample, this clonotype was seen a few times. The V and J genes are TRBV20-1 and TRBJ1-1; D call uncertain. Germline assignment: CDR1 DFQATT and CDR2 SNEGSKA (reference sequence). The V end was cut by 3 bases, the J end by 1 base, with 12 bases between. This CDR3 contains 14 residues. CDR3 sequence: CSASRALRNTEAFF. In nucleotides, the CDR3 is TGCAGTGCTAGCCGGGCGCTCAGGAACACTGAAGCTTTCTTT.

The chain recombines TRBV12-3 or TRBV12-4 with TRBJ2-7; D is unresolved. This CDR3 is 14 amino acids long. The germline V and J ends were trimmed by 1 base and 3 bases, with 10 bases remaining between them. CDR3 protein: CASSLGHPVYEQYF. As DNA, the CDR3 is TGTGCCAGCAGTTTAGGGCACCCCGTCTACGAGCAGTACTTC.

The chain couples TRBV12-3 or TRBV12-4 to TRBJ1-2; tentative D call: TRBD1 (6 bases). This CDR3 is 14 amino acids long. The V and J ends lost 1 base and 6 bases respectively, with 12 bases between them. The CDR3 region is CASSLVRGADGYTF. The CDR3 nucleotides are TGTGCCAGCAGTTTAGTTCGGGGGGCGGATGGCTACACCTTC.

The chain recombines TRBV6-5 with TRBJ2-2; 7 nucleotides align to TRBD2. Germline-derived CDR1 and CDR2 are MNHEY and SVGAGI. The CDR3 has 17 amino acids. The V segment lost 1 base and the J segment 0 bases; nucleotides outside the gene matches: 5. CDR3 sequence: CASSYYMGGANTGELFF. As DNA, the CDR3 is TGTGCCAGCAGTTACTATATGGGAGGGGCGAACACCGGGGAGCTGTTTTTT.